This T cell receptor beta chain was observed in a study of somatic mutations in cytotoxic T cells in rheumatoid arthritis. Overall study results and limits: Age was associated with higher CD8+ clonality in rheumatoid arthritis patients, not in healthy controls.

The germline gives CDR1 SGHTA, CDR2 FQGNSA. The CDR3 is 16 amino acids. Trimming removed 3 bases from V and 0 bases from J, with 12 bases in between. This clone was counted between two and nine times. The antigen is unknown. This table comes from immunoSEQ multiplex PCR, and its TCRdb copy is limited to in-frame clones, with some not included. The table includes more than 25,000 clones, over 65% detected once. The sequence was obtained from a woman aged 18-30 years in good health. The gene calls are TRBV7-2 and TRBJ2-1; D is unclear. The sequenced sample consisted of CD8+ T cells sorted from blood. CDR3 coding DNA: TGTGCCAGCAGCTTTTCCAGGCCCGGCTCCTACAATGAGCAGTTCTTC. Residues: CASSFSRPGSYNEQFF.